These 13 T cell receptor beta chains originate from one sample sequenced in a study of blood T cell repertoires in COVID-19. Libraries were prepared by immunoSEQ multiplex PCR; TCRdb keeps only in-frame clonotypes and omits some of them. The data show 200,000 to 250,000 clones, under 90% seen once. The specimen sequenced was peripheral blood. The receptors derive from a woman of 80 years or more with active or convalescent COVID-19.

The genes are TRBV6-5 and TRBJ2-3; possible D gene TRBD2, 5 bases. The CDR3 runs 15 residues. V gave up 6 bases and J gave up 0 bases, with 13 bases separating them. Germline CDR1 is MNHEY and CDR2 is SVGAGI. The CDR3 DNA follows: TGTGCCAGCAGACGAGACTACGGAAGCACAGATACGCAGTATTTT. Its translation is CASRRDYGSTDTQYF.

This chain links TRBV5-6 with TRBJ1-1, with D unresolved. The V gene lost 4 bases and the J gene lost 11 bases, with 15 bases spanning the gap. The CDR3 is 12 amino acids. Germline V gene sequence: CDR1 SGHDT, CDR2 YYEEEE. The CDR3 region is CASSAGLTLAFF. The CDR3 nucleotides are TGTGCCAGCAGCGCCGGTCTTACTCTCGCTTTCTTT.

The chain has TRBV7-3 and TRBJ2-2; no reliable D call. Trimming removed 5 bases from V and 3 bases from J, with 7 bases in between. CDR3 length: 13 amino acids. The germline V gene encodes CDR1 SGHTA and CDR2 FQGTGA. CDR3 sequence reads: CASSGRDTGELFF. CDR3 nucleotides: TGTGCCAGCAGCGGGCGAGACACCGGGGAGCTGTTTTTT.

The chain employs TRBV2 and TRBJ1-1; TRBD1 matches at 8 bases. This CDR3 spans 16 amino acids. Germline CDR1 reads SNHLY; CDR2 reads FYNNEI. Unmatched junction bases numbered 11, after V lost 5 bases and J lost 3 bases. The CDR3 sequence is CASSRPGTGYHTEAFF. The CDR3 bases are TGTGCCAGCAGTCGTCCCGGGACAGGTTATCACACTGAAGCTTTCTTT.

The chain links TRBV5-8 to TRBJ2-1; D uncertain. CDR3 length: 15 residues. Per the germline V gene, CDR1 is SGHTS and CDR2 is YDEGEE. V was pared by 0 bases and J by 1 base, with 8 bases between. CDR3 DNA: TGTGCCAGCAGCTTGGGAGTGTCTTCCTACAATGAGCAGTTCTTC. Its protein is CASSLGVSSYNEQFF.

The CDR3 loop is CASSLIAGGPGNEQFF. The DNA for the CDR3 is TGTGCCAGCAGCTTGATAGCGGGAGGGCCGGGTAATGAGCAGTTCTTC. This chain joins TRBV7-3 and TRBJ2-1; 11 bases are shared with TRBD2. This CDR3 has 16 amino acids. The germline V gene encodes CDR1 SGHTA and CDR2 FQGTGA. Trimming removed 3 bases from V and 7 bases from J; junction bases left unmatched: 8.

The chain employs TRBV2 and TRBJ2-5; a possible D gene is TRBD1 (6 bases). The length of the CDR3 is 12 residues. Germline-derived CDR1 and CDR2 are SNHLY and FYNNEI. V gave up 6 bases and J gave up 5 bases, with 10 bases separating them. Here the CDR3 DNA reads TGTGCCAGCAGGGGGGCGTCGGAGACCCAGTACTTC. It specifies CASRGASETQYF.

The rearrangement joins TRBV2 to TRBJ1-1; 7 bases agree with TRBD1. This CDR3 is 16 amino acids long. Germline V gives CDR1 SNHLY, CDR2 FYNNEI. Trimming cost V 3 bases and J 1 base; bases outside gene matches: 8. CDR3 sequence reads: CASSDPWTGRNTEAFF. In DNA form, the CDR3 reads TGTGCCAGCAGTGACCCTTGGACAGGCCGGAACACTGAAGCTTTCTTT.

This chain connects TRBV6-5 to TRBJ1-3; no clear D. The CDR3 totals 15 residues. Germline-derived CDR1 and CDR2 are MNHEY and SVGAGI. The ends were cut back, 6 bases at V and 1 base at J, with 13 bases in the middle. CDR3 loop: CASRLSLLSGNTIYF. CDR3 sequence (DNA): TGTGCCAGCAGGCTAAGTCTTTTGTCTGGAAACACCATATATTTT.

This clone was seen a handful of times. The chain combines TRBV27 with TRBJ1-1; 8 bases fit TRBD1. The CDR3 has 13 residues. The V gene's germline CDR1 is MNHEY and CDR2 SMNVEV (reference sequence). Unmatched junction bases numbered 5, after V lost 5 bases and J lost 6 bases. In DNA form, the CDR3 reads TGTGCCAGCAGTCGCAGGGGGCGTCCTGAAGCTTTCTTT. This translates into CASSRRGRPEAFF.

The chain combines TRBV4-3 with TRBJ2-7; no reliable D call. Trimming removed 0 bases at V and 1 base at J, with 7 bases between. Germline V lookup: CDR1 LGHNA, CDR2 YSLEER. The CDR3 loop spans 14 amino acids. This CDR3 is CASSQDEVSYEQYF. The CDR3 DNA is TGCGCCAGCAGCCAAGATGAGGTTTCCTACGAGCAGTACTTC.

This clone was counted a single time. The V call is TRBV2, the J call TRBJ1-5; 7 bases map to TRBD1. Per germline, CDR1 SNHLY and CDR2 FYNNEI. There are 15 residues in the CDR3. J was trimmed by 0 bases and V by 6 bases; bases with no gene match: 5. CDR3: CASSRGQSSNQPQHF. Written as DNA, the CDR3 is TGTGCCAGCAGCCGGGGACAGTCTAGCAATCAGCCCCAGCATTTT. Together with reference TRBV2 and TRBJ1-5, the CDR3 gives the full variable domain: EPEVTQTPSHQVTQMGQEVILRCVPISNHLYFYWYRQILGQKVEFLVSFYNNEISEKSEIFDDQFSVERPDGSNFTLKIRSTKLEDSAMYFCASSRGQSSNQPQHFGDGTRLSIL.

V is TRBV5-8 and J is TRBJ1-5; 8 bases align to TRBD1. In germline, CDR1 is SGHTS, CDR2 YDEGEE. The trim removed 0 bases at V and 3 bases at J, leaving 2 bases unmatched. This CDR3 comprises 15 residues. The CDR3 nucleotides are TGTGCCAGCAGCTTGGGGACAGGGAACAATCAGCCCCAGCATTTT. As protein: CASSLGTGNNQPQHF.